The sample holds a few counts of the clone carrying this TCR beta chain. What it binds is unknown. The data were taken from a study of beta chain features in type 1 diabetes. Study summary: Age, gender, cell numbers and subset yield matched between patients and controls.

The CDR3 spans 17 residues. The germline CDR1 and CDR2 sequences are MNHEY and SMNVEV (reference sequence). V was pared by 0 bases and J by 3 bases, with 18 bases between. The study reverse transcribed the entire isolated RNA, so it sequenced expressed TCRB transcripts. Profiled with immunoSEQ multiplex PCR; TCRdb holds only in-frame clones, not every one. The profile shows about 900,000 clones, roughly 15% of them singletons. Study observations and caveats: The study found fewer insertions and more deletions at VDJ junctions in type 1 diabetes patients.

Source material: naive CD4+ T cells from blood. The clonotype comes from a woman between 18 and 29 years old in good health. V usage is TRBV27 and J usage is TRBJ2-7; no reliable D call. The CDR3 DNA reads as TGTGCCAGCAGTTTATCGGGCAGAATAATACCCAACTACGAGCAGTACTTC. Its translation: CASSLSGRIIPNYEQYF.